This TCR beta chain was observed in a study of blood T cells in healthy people across ages. Per individual sample, total RNA of at least 5 micrograms was extracted. Points from the study as a whole: Roughly linear age-related decline in beta diversity appeared, significant by age 40. There was no known CMV status for donors, so expanded clonotype changes were possibly confounded.

Trimming removed 2 bases from V and 2 bases from J, with 9 bases in between. CDR1 is MNHEY, CDR2 SVGAGI, per germline. This CDR3 comprises 14 residues. Turning to this clonotype: No antigen is known for it.

The second PCR ran roughly 7 to 12 cycles with a sample-barcoded 5' primer and J-beta primers. The template-switch adaptor was a 5' adaptor with 12 random nucleotides. It tagged each cDNA molecule. TCRdb reprocessed the 5' RACE reads via MiXCR and lists one record per CDR3 protein. In the table there are around 1,900,000 distinct CDR3 sequences, roughly two fifths of which are singletons. Sequencing was carried out using blood. This TCR was sampled from a human donor in good health. The chain has TRBV6-5 and TRBJ2-5; D is uncertain. CDR3 residues: CASSYTTEQETQYF. In DNA, the CDR3 is TGTGCCAGCAGTTACACCACAGAGCAAGAGACCCAGTACTTC.